This T cell receptor beta chain was retrieved from a study of CD8 T cells in ankylosing spondylitis. Findings and caveats of the study: Some motif variants had been reported before (in reactive arthritis synovial fluid and blood). In peripheral blood, disease-linked CD8+ clones occurred at relatively low frequencies. There was reportedly significant enrichment of clones that were disease-linked in matched ankylosing spondylitis synovial fluid. A motif in TCR beta, a set of under ten highly homologous variants, appeared characteristic of ankylosing spondylitis blood.

One entry per CDR3 protein, called by TCRdb with MiXCR from the 5' RACE reads. The sample lists roughly 48,000 distinct CDR3 sequences; 6.5% to 8% were seen once. To note about this clonotype: Its antigen is unidentified.

The sequenced sample consisted of blood, either unsorted or a sorted T cell fraction (not recorded which). The clonotype originates from a female donor with ankylosing spondylitis or in good health (not recorded which).

DNA for the CDR3: TGCGCCAGCAGCCACTTGGAGGCTGGAAGGGAGACCCAGTACTTC. Translating it yields CASSHLEAGRETQYF. V usage is TRBV4-1 and J usage is TRBJ2-5, with D possibly being TRBD2 (5 bases). Trimming stripped 3 bases from V and 5 bases from J, with 16 bases between. Germline V CDR1 and CDR2: MGHRA, YSYEKL. The CDR3 runs to 15 residues.